The 30 T cell receptor beta chains given below trace back to one sample, sequenced in a study of T-cell memory formation after mild COVID-19. MiXCR, applied by TCRdb to the 5' RACE reads, yields one record per CDR3 protein. This table holds 450,000 to 700,000 distinct CDR3 sequences, around 17% found once. Sequences were obtained from PBMCs or a T cell subset sorted from them (not recorded which). All receptors derive from an adult woman who had mild COVID-19 (a few samples of this study predate the infection). Cell type and time point are not known.

The J gene is TRBJ1-2, the V gene TRBV19; TRBD1 matches 8 bases. This CDR3 region has 13 residues. The V and J ends lost 5 bases and 7 bases, in that order; junction bases with no gene match: 6. Germline V gene sequence: CDR1 LNHDA, CDR2 SQIVND (reference sequence). CDR3 sequence: CASSGQGGSGYTF. As DNA, the CDR3 is TGTGCCAGTAGTGGACAGGGTGGGTCTGGCTACACCTTC.

Comments on this clonotype: A junction boundary mismatches the germline segment, possibly from a read error. The CDR3, as DNA: TGTGCCAGCAGCTACTCTCCCGAAAGGTTTACCTATGGCTACACCTTC. Protein sequence: CASSYSPERFTYGYTF. The V call is TRBV6-5, the J call TRBJ1-2; D is ambiguous. The CDR3 runs to 16 residues. Germline V gene data show CDR1 as MNHEY and CDR2 as SVGAGI.

This clonotype was observed a handful of times. The genes are TRBV6-2 or TRBV6-3 and TRBJ2-7; the match to TRBD2 covers 12 bases. The V gene's germline CDR1 is MNHEY and CDR2 SVGEGT. The CDR3 spans 17 residues. J lost 0 bases, V lost 3 bases, and 6 bases had no gene match. DNA of the CDR3: TGTGCCAGCAGTTATTCCGGACTAGCGGGGCGCTCCTACGAGCAGTACTTC. This encodes CASSYSGLAGRSYEQYF.

This clonotype was counted a few times. V is TRBV9 and J is TRBJ2-2; D is perhaps TRBD1 (5 bases). Germline values: CDR1 SGDLS, CDR2 YYNGEE. The CDR3 loop spans 14 amino acids. Trimming cost V 4 bases and J 6 bases, with 13 bases left between them. The CDR3: CASSNPGFAGELFF. DNA of the CDR3: TGTGCCAGCAGCAACCCAGGGTTCGCCGGGGAGCTGTTTTTT.

This clonotype was counted only a few times. The V and J genes are TRBV24-1 and TRBJ2-1; TRBD2 matches at 10 bases. There are 15 residues in the CDR3. V trimming: 4 bases; J trimming: 5 bases; junction bases outside the gene matches: 4. Germline-derived CDR1 and CDR2 are KGHDR and SFDVKD. As DNA, the CDR3 is TGTGCCACCAGTGACTCTAGCGGGAGAAACAATGAGCAGTTCTTC. Its translation: CATSDSSGRNNEQFF.

This clonotype has just a few counts. This sequence joins TRBV9 and TRBJ1-5; D gene ambiguous. Germline lookup yields CDR1 SGDLS and CDR2 YYNGEE. With 0 bases removed from V and 7 bases from J, the gap between germline ends came to 8 bases. The CDR3 covers 13 residues. The CDR3 DNA is TGTGCCAGCAGCGTAGACCTAGGCCAGCCCCAGCATTTT. This codes for CASSVDLGQPQHF.

This clonotype was recorded at least ten times. The chain couples TRBV24-1 to TRBJ2-5; D is perhaps TRBD2 (5 bases). Germline V gene lookup returns CDR1 KGHDR and CDR2 SFDVKD. Trimming pared 0 bases from V and 0 bases from J, leaving 7 bases between. The CDR3 extends over 15 amino acids. Written as DNA, the CDR3 is TGTGCCACCAGTGATTTGAACGGGAACCAAGAGACCCAGTACTTC. This gives the protein CATSDLNGNQETQYF.

The V call is TRBV6-5, the J call TRBJ1-3; 8 bases are a match to TRBD1. J was trimmed by 8 bases and V by 2 bases; bases with no gene match: 14. CDR3 length equals 17 residues. CDR1 MNHEY and CDR2 SVGAGI come from the germline V gene. The CDR3 here is CASSYGRTGIRGDTIYF. CDR3 in DNA: TGTGCCAGCAGTTACGGAAGGACAGGGATAAGGGGGGACACCATATATTTT.

This clonotype turned up a few times. The genes are TRBV12-3 or TRBV12-4 and TRBJ2-3; a weak D match, TRBD2 (6 bases). The ends were cut back, 7 bases at V and 5 bases at J, with 13 bases in the middle. The CDR3 is 13 amino acids. Here the CDR3 DNA reads TGTGCCAGCATGCGGGGAAAAGAAGATACGCAGTATTTT. Translated, it gives CASMRGKEDTQYF.

This clonotype was counted only a few times. The chain employs TRBV15 and TRBJ2-3; D remains ambiguous. The CDR3 covers 12 residues. The germline V and J ends were trimmed by 5 bases and 4 bases, with 7 bases remaining between them. Germline CDR1 is LNHNV and CDR2 is YYDKDF (reference sequence). CDR3 sequence: CATSLLADTQYF. CDR3 nucleotide sequence: TGTGCCACCAGCCTGCTAGCAGATACGCAGTATTTT.

This clonotype was found a few times. The chain uses TRBV7-2 and TRBJ2-7; TRBD2 agrees at 7 bases. V was clipped by 5 bases and J by 0 bases; unmatched bases: 10. The CDR3 consists of 16 residues. CDR1 is SGHTA, CDR2 FQGNSA, per germline. The DNA for the CDR3 is TGTGCCAGCAGCCCGCAAGCGGGAAGCCGCTCCTACGAGCAGTACTTC. It is translated as CASSPQAGSRSYEQYF.

The sample holds a few counts of this clonotype. This chain uses TRBV4-1 with TRBJ1-2; 10 bases match TRBD1. Trimming cost V 1 base and J 1 base; bases outside gene matches: 12. The germline V gene has CDR1 MGHRA and CDR2 YSYEKL. CDR3 length: 19 amino acids. The CDR3 loop is CASSQGRTGTGELNYGYTF. DNA of the CDR3: TGCGCCAGCAGCCAAGGGCGAACCGGGACAGGGGAGCTTAACTATGGCTACACCTTC.

This chain connects TRBV7-3 to TRBJ2-3, with 8 bases aligning to TRBD2. Germline CDR1 and CDR2: SGHTA and FQGTGA. The length of the CDR3 is 17 residues. V dropped 5 bases and J dropped 5; count of bases not matched to a gene: 15. The CDR3 reads CASSPRASGGTLDTQYF. The CDR3 coding sequence is TGTGCCAGCAGCCCAAGGGCAAGCGGGGGAACCTTAGATACGCAGTATTTT.

The genes are TRBV9 and TRBJ2-3; possible D gene TRBD2, 6 bases. The germline V gene has CDR1 SGDLS and CDR2 YYNGEE. The V and J ends lost 4 bases and 1 base respectively, with 10 bases between them. There are 14 residues in the CDR3. The CDR3, as DNA: TGTGCCAGCAGCATGTGGGGGGGCACAGATACGCAGTATTTT. Translating gives CASSMWGGTDTQYF.

The chain employs TRBV27 and TRBJ2-1; D gene uncertain. Germline values: CDR1 MNHEY, CDR2 SMNVEV (reference sequence). V lost 6 bases to trimming and J lost 5 bases, with 17 bases between them. The CDR3 extends over 15 amino acids. The DNA for the CDR3 is TGTGCCAGCAGACCCGTGGTCCTACTGAACAATGAGCAGTTCTTC. Translated, it gives CASRPVVLLNNEQFF.

Only a few counts were recorded for this clonotype. The rearrangement links TRBV7-9 to TRBJ1-5, with TRBD1 identical over 8 bases. Germline loops: CDR1 SEHNR, CDR2 FQNEAQ (reference sequence). There are 15 residues in the CDR3. Trimming at V came to 4 bases and at J to 2 bases, leaving 4 bases not matched to a gene. The CDR3 DNA follows: TGTGCCAGCAGCTCGGGACAGGTAGGCAATCAGCCCCAGCATTTT. Its protein is CASSSGQVGNQPQHF.

This clonotype was seen more than once but under ten times. This chain joins TRBV7-2 and TRBJ2-1; TRBD2 matches 15 bases. V lost 5 bases to trimming and J lost 0 bases; unmatched junction nucleotides: 14. Germline CDR1 is SGHTA and CDR2 is FQGNSA. The CDR3 is made up of 21 amino acids. CDR3 sequence: CASSPGLAGGGGQSSYNEQFF. The CDR3 region has the DNA TGTGCCAGCAGCCCGGGACTAGCGGGGGGAGGAGGGCAAAGCTCCTACAATGAGCAGTTCTTC.

The rearrangement links TRBV27 to TRBJ1-5; D unresolved. Germline values: CDR1 MNHEY, CDR2 SMNVEV (reference sequence). V gave up 1 base and J gave up 6 bases, with 7 bases separating them. This CDR3 has 13 residues. CDR3 loop: CASSLFPTQPQHF. The CDR3 DNA is TGTGCCAGCAGTTTATTCCCTACTCAGCCCCAGCATTTT.

The chain links TRBV18 to TRBJ2-7, with TRBD2 as a possible D gene (5 bases). Trimming removed 2 bases from V and 7 bases from J, with 18 bases in between. This CDR3 contains 15 residues. The V gene's germline CDR1 is KGHSH and CDR2 LQKENI. The CDR3 DNA is TGTGCCAGCTCACCATCGAAGCTAGCTTCGGGGGAGCAGTACTTC. Its protein is CASSPSKLASGEQYF.

This rearrangement joins TRBV11-2 to TRBJ1-5; D unresolved. Germline V lookup: CDR1 SGHAT, CDR2 FQNNGV. This CDR3 has 13 residues. V lost 1 base, J lost 7 bases, and 8 bases lay in between. CDR3 DNA: TGTGCCAGCAGCTTAGGGTTTCGACAGCCCCAGCATTTT. Protein sequence: CASSLGFRQPQHF.

The DNA for the CDR3 is TGTGCCAGCAGCCGCGAGATGAACACTGAAGCTTTCTTT. It specifies CASSREMNTEAFF. The rearrangement links TRBV7-2 to TRBJ1-1; D remains ambiguous. Germline values: CDR1 SGHTA, CDR2 FQGNSA. The CDR3 consists of 13 residues. Trimming cost V 5 bases and J 0 bases, with 7 bases left between them.

J is TRBJ1-2 and V is TRBV7-9, with 9 bases fitting TRBD1. CDR1 SEHNR and CDR2 FQNEAQ come from the germline V gene (reference sequence). The CDR3 covers 15 residues. With V trimmed by 1 base and J by 6 bases, 6 bases remained unmatched. CDR3 loop: CASSLGTGAGDGYTF. The CDR3 nucleotides read TGTGCCAGCAGCTTAGGGACAGGGGCAGGAGATGGCTACACCTTC.

This chain uses TRBV4-1 with TRBJ1-6; TRBD1 matches 9 bases. J lost 0 bases, V lost 4 bases, and 4 bases had no gene match. CDR3 size: 17 residues. The germline CDR1 and CDR2 sequences are MGHRA and YSYEKL. This CDR3 reads CASSRGQGVSYNSPLHF. CDR3 DNA: TGCGCCAGCAGCCGGGGACAGGGTGTCTCCTATAATTCACCCCTCCACTTT.

The rearrangement uses TRBV29-1 and TRBJ1-1; TRBD1 matches 8 bases. Germline CDR1 is SQVTM and CDR2 is ANQGSEA. V was clipped by 5 bases and J by 0 bases; unmatched bases: 11. This CDR3 comprises 16 residues. DNA for the CDR3: TGCAGCGTTCCTATGGACAGGGCGCTGCTGAACACTGAAGCTTTCTTT. Its protein product is CSVPMDRALLNTEAFF.

The chain employs TRBV27 and TRBJ2-7; no definite D call. Trimming removed 3 bases from V and 2 bases from J, with 11 bases in between. The CDR3 loop spans 14 amino acids. Germline values: CDR1 MNHEY, CDR2 SMNVEV (reference sequence). The CDR3 DNA is TGTGCCAGCAGTTTCTCGGTATCTCCCTACGAGCAGTACTTC. This codes for CASSFSVSPYEQYF.

This clonotype was found many times. The V call is TRBV4-2, the J call TRBJ2-3; D not resolved. The CDR3 is made up of 12 amino acids. The ends were cut back, 1 base at V and 6 bases at J, with 5 bases in the middle. Germline CDR1 is LGHNA and CDR2 is YNFKEQ. Written as DNA, the CDR3 is TGTGCCAGCAGCCAAGTCGGGGATACGCAGTATTTT. Translated, it gives CASSQVGDTQYF.

The chain is built from TRBV24-1 and TRBJ2-7; 8 nucleotides agree with TRBD1. The germline V gene encodes CDR1 KGHDR and CDR2 SFDVKD. Losses at the gene ends were 4 bases for V and 3 bases for J; bases not matched to a gene: 7. CDR3 size: 15 residues. The CDR3 reads CATSDPTGGIYEQYF. CDR3 nucleotides: TGTGCCACCAGTGACCCTACAGGGGGGATCTACGAGCAGTACTTC.

The chain links TRBV20-1 to TRBJ2-2, with TRBD1 matching 9 bases. V shed 6 bases, J shed 6 bases, and the junction held 5 bases outside the gene matches. This CDR3 has 13 residues. Germline values: CDR1 DFQATT, CDR2 SNEGSKA (reference sequence). The CDR3 region has the DNA TGCAGTGCCACAGGGGGCTTCGCCGGGGAGCTGTTTTTT. It codes for CSATGGFAGELFF.

In its sample, this clonotype was seen many times. The chain joins TRBV6-5 to TRBJ2-3; D not certain. With 4 bases removed from V and 0 bases from J, the gap between germline ends came to 8 bases. This CDR3 is built from 14 residues. Germline V gene sequence: CDR1 MNHEY, CDR2 SVGAGI. Here the CDR3 DNA reads TGTGCCAGCAGTTCCACATCAAGCACAGATACGCAGTATTTT. It specifies CASSSTSSTDTQYF.

The chain has TRBV27 and TRBJ2-3, with 7 bases identical to TRBD2. Trimming removed 2 bases from V and 1 base from J; junction bases left unmatched: 6. The CDR3 sequence is 16 residues long. CDR1 and CDR2 (germline): MNHEY, SMNVEV (reference sequence). CDR3 DNA: TGTGCCAGCAGTTTAAGTCCCAGCGGGGGCACAGATACGCAGTATTTT. Its translation is CASSLSPSGGTDTQYF.